This T cell receptor beta chain was profiled in a study of cytomegalovirus exposure and HLA in healthy donors. The PCR was carried out with 60 Vbeta primers and 13 Jbeta primers. Clones were sequenced by immunoSEQ multiplex PCR, and TCRdb holds only the in-frame ones, with some missing. The profile covers approximately 190,000 clones, with around 85% appearing a single time and approximately 3.9% taken by the ten largest. Material: PBMCs. This TCR was sampled from a middle-aged man in good health and CMV-seronegative.

The CDR3 spells CASRSEGARTRDTQYF. CDR3 nucleotide sequence: TGTGCCAGTAGATCAGAAGGGGCCAGGACGCGAGATACGCAGTATTTT. The chain couples TRBV19 to TRBJ2-3; TRBD1 might be the D (5 bases). Trimming pared 6 bases from V and 5 bases from J, leaving 21 bases between. CDR1 LNHDA and CDR2 SQIVND come from the germline V gene (reference sequence). CDR3 length: 16 amino acids.